This TCR beta chain comes out of a study of blood T cell repertoires in COVID-19 (TCRdb year 2020). Describing the broader study: Samples covering the acute and convalescent phases of COVID-19 were provided by collaborators in the United States, Italy and Spain. HLA class I and class II types, where available, came from metadata supplied by the sample provider rather than from assay-based typing. The samples were drawn from the first 160 participants of the ongoing ImmuneRACE study and from 1,200 or so subjects provided by 6 global collaborators. A de-identified subject ID, COVID-19 status, age in years and sex were almost always included in the sample metadata. A freely available public database, intended as a resource for researchers studying the immune response to SARS-CoV-2, is where the repertoires were released. The material from the prospective study consisted of cDNA or gDNA derived from T cells, B-cell-depleted T cells, or PBMCs. Subjects who had been exposed to COVID-19, were actively infected with it, or had recovered from it provided the deeply sampled blood TCRbeta repertoires that made up the dataset.

Taken from cysteine to phenylalanine, the CDR3 has 16 residues. Solely the CDR3 DNA is kept, with 48 bases framed from the first base. Taken from the germline V gene, the CDR1 and CDR2 loops are MNHEY and SVGAGI. From V the trimming removes 0 bases and from J it removes 9 bases, while the gene matches leave 6 bases of the junction unaccounted for. Results the study describes overall, beyond this receptor: Clinical and demographic metadata were provided uncurated, with the amount varying by source and participant.

The collaborating institutions used their own protocols to collect whole blood in K2EDTA tubes. For TCRbeta analysis, collaborators shipped samples in one of three forms: frozen whole blood, isolated PBMCs, or DNA extracted from either of those sample types. TCRbeta CDR3 regions were amplified from genomic DNA by means of the immunoSEQ Assay, a bias-controlled multiplex PCR. In the authors' own workflow: Within the assay, amplification of reference gene primers was used to estimate how many nucleated cells each sample contained. To quantify the absolute abundance of each unique TCRbeta CDR3 rearrangement, sequence reads were collapsed and filtered. For each sample, productive Simpson clonality was calculated as the square root of Simpson's diversity index across productive rearrangements. Here the immuneACCESS table is served through TCRdb, limited to in-frame sequences with V and J called. Missing clones are a known gap in these copies; in checked studies unresolved V genes cover under half, and the rest lacks a known reason. V and J calls and clone size are those listed in that table; D and trimming were worked out from the DNA. A total of roughly 92,000 clones appear in this sample, about nine tenths of them only once. Jointly, the top ten make up over 4.5% of the sample.

As to this clone: Its recognized antigen is unknown. Nothing much larger sits one base from this clone, and base qualities are not available.

The V gene is TRBV6-5 and the J gene is TRBJ2-1; TRBD2 aligns with 12 central bases. The clonotype originates from a man aged 50-59 years with acute or convalescent COVID-19. Material: peripheral blood. The CDR3 region reads CASSYSLAGGPGEQFF. The nucleotide sequence is given as TGTGCCAGCAGTTACTCGCTAGCGGGAGGGCCGGGTGAGCAGTTCTTC.